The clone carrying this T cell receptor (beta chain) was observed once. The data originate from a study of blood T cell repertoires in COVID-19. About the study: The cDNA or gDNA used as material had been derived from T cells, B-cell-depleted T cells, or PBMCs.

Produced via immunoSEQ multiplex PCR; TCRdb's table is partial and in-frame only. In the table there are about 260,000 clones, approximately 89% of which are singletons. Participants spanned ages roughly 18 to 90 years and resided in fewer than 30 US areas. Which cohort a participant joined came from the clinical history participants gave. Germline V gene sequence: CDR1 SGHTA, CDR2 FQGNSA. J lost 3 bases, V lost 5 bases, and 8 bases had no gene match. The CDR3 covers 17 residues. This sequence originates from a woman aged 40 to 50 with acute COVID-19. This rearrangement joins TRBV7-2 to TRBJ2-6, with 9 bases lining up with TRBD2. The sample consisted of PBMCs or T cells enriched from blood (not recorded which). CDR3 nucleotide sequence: TGTGCCAGCAGCACCTTAGCGGGAGTTGGTGGGGCCAACGTCCTGACTTTC. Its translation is CASSTLAGVGGANVLTF.